The next 31 T cell receptor beta chains were all read from a single sample in a study of shared clonotypes between healthy human individuals. Clones were sequenced by immunoSEQ multiplex PCR, and TCRdb holds only the in-frame ones, with some missing. Of 550,000 to 850,000 clones listed, over 55% are singletons. The sample comprised memory CD4+ T cells sorted from blood. Regarding subset: CD45RA-negative fraction. The receptors were gathered from a young woman in good health.

This clone has just one count. The rearrangement uses TRBV18 and TRBJ1-3; possible D gene TRBD1, 6 bases. Germline-derived CDR1 and CDR2 are KGHSH and LQKENI. V lost 3 bases, J lost 1 base, and 22 bases lay in between. CDR3 length equals 19 residues. The CDR3, as DNA: TGTGCCAGCTCACCTTTTGAGACAGGCCACGGGGGATCTGGAAACACCATATATTTT. Translation gives CASSPFETGHGGSGNTIYF.

As for this clone: This likely came from a read error, as a far larger clone is one base away. The J gene is TRBJ2-7, the V gene TRBV14; 8 bases match TRBD1. Germline loops: CDR1 SGHDN, CDR2 FVKESK. This CDR3 has 13 residues. The V segment lost 4 bases and the J segment 3 bases; nucleotides outside the gene matches: 2. The CDR3, as DNA: TGTGCCAGCAGCCCTGGACAGGGCTACGAGCAGTACTTC. Its translation is CASSPGQGYEQYF.

This clone was counted between two and nine times. V gene TRBV2 combines with J gene TRBJ2-1, with unresolved D. The CDR3 spans 13 residues. Trimming took 10 bases from V and 8 from J, leaving 18 bases between them. In germline, CDR1 is SNHLY, CDR2 FYNNEI. The CDR3 sequence: CATHTSPSDEQFF. CDR3 bases: TGTGCCACCCATACTTCCCCGTCCGATGAGCAGTTCTTC.

V is TRBV27 and J is TRBJ1-5, with 9 bases that match TRBD1. The CDR3 is made up of 17 amino acids. Germline assignment: CDR1 MNHEY and CDR2 SMNVEV (reference sequence). V shed 5 bases, J shed 0 bases, and the junction held 8 bases outside the gene matches. CDR3 amino acids: CASSADRGPYSNQPQHF. The CDR3 DNA sequence: TGTGCCAGCAGTGCGGACAGGGGCCCGTATAGCAATCAGCCCCAGCATTTT.

This clone was seen once. The gene calls are TRBV28 and TRBJ1-2; the D gene is possibly TRBD1 (5 bases). Germline assignment: CDR1 MDHEN and CDR2 SYDVKM. V was shortened by 2 bases and J by 3 bases, with 13 bases between the two germline ends. The CDR3 totals 15 residues. In DNA, the CDR3 is TGTGCCAGCAGTTTAGGCCGGGGCCCCCACTATGGCTACACCTTC. Translated, it gives CASSLGRGPHYGYTF.

This sequence joins TRBV19 and TRBJ2-7, with TRBD1 as a possible D gene (5 bases). The CDR3 contains 15 residues. CDR1 and CDR2 (germline): LNHDA, SQIVND (reference sequence). V was cut by 2 bases and J by 7 bases, with 18 bases left in between. CDR3 region: CASSITADSLVEQYF. The CDR3 DNA sequence: TGTGCCAGTAGTATAACTGCCGACAGTCTCGTTGAGCAGTACTTC.

The gene calls are TRBV18 and TRBJ1-5; D is uncertain. In germline, CDR1 is KGHSH, CDR2 LQKENI. This CDR3 has 14 amino acids. V lost 2 bases and J 5 bases, leaving 10 bases between the germline ends. CDR3 sequence: CASSPTPGDQPQHF. The CDR3 DNA reads as TGTGCCAGCTCACCAACTCCAGGAGATCAGCCCCAGCATTTT.

The rearrangement joins TRBV7-2 to TRBJ2-1, with a possible D match to TRBD2 (5 bases). V lost 5 bases and J 10 bases, leaving 12 bases between the germline ends. The germline V gene encodes CDR1 SGHTA and CDR2 FQGNSA. The CDR3 runs 12 residues. CDR3 in DNA: TGTGCCAGCAGCCCTAAGCGGCGGGAGCAGTTCTTC. Its protein product is CASSPKRREQFF. The full variable domain, in which reference TRBV7-2 and TRBJ2-1 provide the parts outside the CDR3, is GAGVSQSPSNKVTEKGKDVELRCDPISGHTALYWYRQSLGQGLEFLIYFQGNSAPDKSGLPSDRFSAERTGGSVSTLTIQRTQQEDSAVYLCASSPKRREQFFGPGTRLTVL.

This clone was counted a single time. V and J are TRBV28 and TRBJ1-1; 8 bases line up with TRBD1. This CDR3 spans 15 amino acids. With 4 bases clipped from V and 4 bases from J, the junction kept 8 bases outside the gene matches. Germline V lookup: CDR1 MDHEN, CDR2 SYDVKM. The CDR3 loop is CASSSGQGSLTEAFF. The CDR3 nucleotides are TGTGCCAGCAGTTCCGGACAGGGCTCGCTCACTGAAGCTTTCTTT.

V is TRBV19 and J is TRBJ2-1; D remains ambiguous. The germline CDR1 and CDR2 sequences are LNHDA and SQIVND (reference sequence). This CDR3 spans 14 amino acids. V lost 5 bases to trimming and J lost 3 bases, with 11 bases between them. As DNA, the CDR3 is TGTGCCAGTAGTCGTACGGTATTCTACAATGAGCAGTTCTTC. It codes for CASSRTVFYNEQFF.

This clone was counted a few times. This chain links TRBV5-6 with TRBJ2-7, with 16 bases lining up with TRBD2. Germline V lookup: CDR1 SGHDT, CDR2 YYEEEE. V lost 4 bases and J lost 5; bases outside the gene matches: 9. The CDR3 is 17 residues long. CDR3 in amino acids: CASSVKGLAGGPNEQYF. CDR3 in DNA: TGTGCCAGCAGCGTGAAGGGACTAGCGGGAGGGCCCAACGAGCAGTACTTC.

J is TRBJ1-2 and V is TRBV5-1, with D hard to call. The CDR3 covers 13 residues. Trimming left V 0 bases short and J 4 bases short, with 7 bases between. CDR1 SGHRS and CDR2 YFSETQ come from the germline V gene. CDR3 protein: CASSLEATYGYTF. In nucleotides, the CDR3 is TGCGCCAGCAGCTTGGAGGCCACCTATGGCTACACCTTC.

The V and J genes are TRBV29-1 and TRBJ2-7; 8 nucleotides agree with TRBD1. Germline values: CDR1 SQVTM, CDR2 ANQGSEA. The trim removed 6 bases at V and 5 bases at J, leaving 6 bases unmatched. CDR3 length equals 12 residues. CDR3 protein: CSVRTGWDEQYF. The CDR3 DNA reads TGCAGCGTCCGGACAGGGTGGGACGAGCAGTACTTC.

This clone has ten or more counts. The rearrangement uses TRBV5-1 and TRBJ2-3; D is perhaps TRBD2 (7 bases). The V end was cut by 6 bases, the J end by 0 bases, with 14 bases between. This CDR3 has 15 amino acids. The germline V gene encodes CDR1 SGHRS and CDR2 YFSETQ. The CDR3 region is CASKLGGPSTDTQYF. Here the CDR3 DNA reads TGCGCCAGCAAGCTCGGGGGGCCTAGCACAGATACGCAGTATTTT.

The V call is TRBV11-1, the J call TRBJ2-5; D is perhaps TRBD1 (6 bases). The germline V and J ends were trimmed by 5 bases and 5 bases, with 12 bases remaining between them. Germline CDR1 and CDR2: SGHAT and FQDESV (reference sequence). The CDR3 has 13 amino acids. CDR3 coding DNA: TGTGCCAGCAGCGGACAGAGGTCCGAGACCCAGTACTTC. Protein product: CASSGQRSETQYF.

This rearrangement joins TRBV6-6 to TRBJ1-4; 8 bases fit TRBD1. V dropped 6 bases and J dropped 8; count of bases not matched to a gene: 5. CDR1 and CDR2 from the germline V gene are MNHNY and SVGAGI (reference sequence). This CDR3 spans 13 amino acids. This CDR3 is CASSDRGAEKLFF. CDR3 DNA: TGTGCCAGCAGCGACAGGGGTGCAGAAAAACTGTTTTTT.

As concerns this clone: Additional DNA sequences in this sample encode the identical CDR3. V gene TRBV5-1 combines with J gene TRBJ2-4, with D tentatively TRBD1 or TRBD2 (5 bases each). This CDR3 spans 14 amino acids. Germline loops: CDR1 SGHRS, CDR2 YFSETQ. V was clipped by 2 bases and J by 0 bases, with 6 bases between them. CDR3 amino acids: CASSFGTAKNIQYF. Written as DNA, the CDR3 is TGCGCCAGCAGCTTTGGGACAGCCAAAAACATTCAGTACTTC.

This sequence joins TRBV9 and TRBJ2-5; 7 bases map to TRBD1. Germline lookup yields CDR1 SGDLS and CDR2 YYNGEE. The CDR3 has 14 amino acids. V shed 0 bases, J shed 9 bases, and the junction held 8 bases outside the gene matches. CDR3 sequence reads: CASSVGGQTQPQYF. The CDR3 DNA follows: TGTGCCAGCAGCGTAGGGGGACAGACGCAACCCCAGTACTTC.

The chain carries TRBV29-1 and TRBJ2-7; D is uncertain. This CDR3 has 13 amino acids. Per the germline V gene, CDR1 is SQVTM and CDR2 is ANQGSEA. V lost 3 bases, J lost 4 bases, and 13 bases lay in between. The CDR3 DNA sequence: TGCAGCGTTGAGACCGGAAAAGGGTACGAGCAGTACTTC. The encoded protein is CSVETGKGYEQYF.

V usage is TRBV6-1 and J usage is TRBJ1-1; D is possibly TRBD1 (5 bases). Germline V lookup: CDR1 MNHNS, CDR2 SASEGT. Trimming left V 7 bases short and J 2 bases short, with 17 bases between. CDR3 length: 15 residues. The chain's CDR3 is CASIRFTGGNTEAFF. The DNA for the CDR3 is TGTGCCAGCATTCGTTTTACAGGAGGAAACACTGAAGCTTTCTTT.

This chain joins TRBV10-1 and TRBJ1-6; D not certain. Germline CDR1 is WNHNN and CDR2 is SYGVQD (reference sequence). This CDR3 is built from 13 residues. V was trimmed by 0 bases and J by 9 bases, leaving 6 bases between them. The CDR3 coding sequence is TGCGCCAGCAGTGAGTCTGGAAGTTCACCCCTCCACTTT. Encoded protein: CASSESGSSPLHF.

This chain uses TRBV18 with TRBJ2-5; possible D gene TRBD2, 5 bases. In germline, CDR1 is KGHSH, CDR2 LQKENI. Between the trimmed V and J ends, which lost 6 bases and 5 bases, there was a span of 13 bases. The CDR3 is 13 amino acids. CDR3 sequence reads: CASSLTSDETQYF. CDR3 nucleotides: TGTGCCAGCTCGCTTACTAGTGACGAGACCCAGTACTTC.

The chain employs TRBV9 and TRBJ2-7, with 7 bases that match TRBD2. V dropped 3 bases and J dropped 7; count of bases not matched to a gene: 7. The V gene's germline CDR1 is SGDLS and CDR2 YYNGEE. CDR3 size: 13 residues. The CDR3, as DNA: TGTGCCAGCAGCGGGGACTATGTGGGGGAGCAGTACTTC. It is translated as CASSGDYVGEQYF.

The V gene is TRBV28, the J gene TRBJ1-3; no reliable D call. V lost 6 bases, J lost 0 bases, and 9 bases lay in between. This CDR3 has 14 amino acids. The V gene's germline CDR1 is MDHEN and CDR2 SYDVKM. CDR3 coding DNA: TGTGCCAGCAGCCCACAGTTCTCTGGAAACACCATATATTTT. Encoded protein: CASSPQFSGNTIYF.

The chain joins TRBV18 to TRBJ1-2, with D possibly being TRBD1 (5 bases). The CDR3 is 13 residues long. Germline loops: CDR1 KGHSH, CDR2 LQKENI. V lost 2 bases and J lost 5, with 9 bases in between. Written as DNA, the CDR3 is TGTGCCAGCTCACCATATGGGGGGTATGGCTACACCTTC. This encodes CASSPYGGYGYTF.

The chain employs TRBV6-4 and TRBJ1-1; D is possibly TRBD1 (5 bases). The CDR3 totals 14 residues. Between the trimmed V and J ends, which lost 4 bases and 1 base, there was a span of 10 bases. Germline V lookup: CDR1 MRHNA, CDR2 SNTAGT. DNA for the CDR3: TGTGCCAGCAGTGTCGGGCAGGGGAACACTGAAGCTTTCTTT. Its protein is CASSVGQGNTEAFF.

The chain couples TRBV19 to TRBJ1-5; D ambiguous. This CDR3 has 13 residues. The germline V gene encodes CDR1 LNHDA and CDR2 SQIVND (reference sequence). V lost 7 bases, J lost 6 bases, and 13 bases lay in between. The CDR3 DNA reads as TGTGCCAGTACTGGGGTCGAAACTCAGCCCCAGCATTTT. This encodes CASTGVETQPQHF.

The CDR3 nucleotides are TGTGCCAGCAGCGTACCGGGACAGGGGGAAGTGCAGTACTTC. Translated: CASSVPGQGEVQYF. This chain connects TRBV9 to TRBJ2-7; TRBD1 agrees at 11 bases. This CDR3 spans 14 amino acids. CDR1 SGDLS and CDR2 YYNGEE come from the germline V gene. V was clipped by 1 base and J by 9 bases; unmatched bases: 6.

This sequence joins TRBV11-2 and TRBJ2-1; 14 nucleotides match TRBD2. This CDR3 contains 14 residues. Germline loops: CDR1 SGHAT, CDR2 FQNNGV. Losses at the gene ends were 3 bases for V and 14 bases for J; bases not matched to a gene: 6. CDR3 residues: CASSFKPGLAGEFF. The CDR3 DNA sequence: TGTGCCAGCAGCTTCAAACCGGGACTAGCGGGAGAGTTCTTC.

The chain joins TRBV4-2 to TRBJ2-2, with a possible D match to TRBD2 (5 bases). The germline CDR1 and CDR2 sequences are LGHNA and YNFKEQ. This CDR3 is 12 amino acids long. Trimming removed 8 bases at V and 5 bases at J, with 9 bases between. The CDR3 loop is CASGRETGELFF. The CDR3 region has the DNA TGTGCCAGCGGTCGGGAAACCGGGGAGCTGTTTTTT.

At least ten counts were recorded for this clone. The V and J genes are TRBV2 and TRBJ2-7; 9 bases align to TRBD1. This CDR3 has 15 amino acids. Per the germline V gene, CDR1 is SNHLY and CDR2 is FYNNEI. V lost 6 bases to trimming and J lost 4 bases; unmatched junction nucleotides: 10. CDR3 in DNA: TGTGCCAGCAGCAGTGAGGGACAGGGACTTTACGAGCAGTACTTC. Protein sequence: CASSSEGQGLYEQYF.